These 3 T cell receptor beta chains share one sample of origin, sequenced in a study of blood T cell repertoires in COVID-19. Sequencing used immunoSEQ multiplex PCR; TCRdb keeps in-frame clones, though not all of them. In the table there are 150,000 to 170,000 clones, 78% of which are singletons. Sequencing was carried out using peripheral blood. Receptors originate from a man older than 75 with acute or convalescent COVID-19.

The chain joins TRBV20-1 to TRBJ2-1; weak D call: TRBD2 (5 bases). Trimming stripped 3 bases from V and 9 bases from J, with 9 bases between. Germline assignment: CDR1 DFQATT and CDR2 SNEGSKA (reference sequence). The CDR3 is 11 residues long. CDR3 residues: CSARDWPEQFF. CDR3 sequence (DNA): TGCAGTGCTAGGGACTGGCCTGAGCAGTTCTTC.

The CDR3 loop is CASSYSGRILYGYTF. DNA of the CDR3: TGTGCCAGCAGTTACTCGGGGCGGATACTCTATGGCTACACCTTC. The chain joins TRBV6-5 to TRBJ1-2; D possibly corresponds to TRBD1 (5 bases). The CDR3 consists of 15 residues. Per the germline V gene, CDR1 is MNHEY and CDR2 is SVGAGI. V dropped 0 bases and J dropped 4 bases, with 12 bases sitting between them.

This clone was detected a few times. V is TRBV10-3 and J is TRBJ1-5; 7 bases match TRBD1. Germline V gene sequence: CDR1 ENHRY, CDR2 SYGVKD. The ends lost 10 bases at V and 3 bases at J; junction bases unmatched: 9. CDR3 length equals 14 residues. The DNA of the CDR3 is TGTGCCACCCGGGACAGCGTCACCAATCAGCCCCAGCATTTT. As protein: CATRDSVTNQPQHF.